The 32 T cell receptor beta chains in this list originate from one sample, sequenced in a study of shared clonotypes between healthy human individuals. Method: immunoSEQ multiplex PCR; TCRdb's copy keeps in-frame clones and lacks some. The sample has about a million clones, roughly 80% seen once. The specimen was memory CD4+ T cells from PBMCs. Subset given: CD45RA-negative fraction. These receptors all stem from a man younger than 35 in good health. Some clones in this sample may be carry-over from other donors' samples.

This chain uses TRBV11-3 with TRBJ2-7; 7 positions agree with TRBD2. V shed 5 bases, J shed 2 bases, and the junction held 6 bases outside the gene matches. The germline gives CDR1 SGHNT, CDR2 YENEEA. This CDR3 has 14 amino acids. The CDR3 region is CASSLTGTTYEQYF. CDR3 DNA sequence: TGTGCCAGCAGCCTAACCGGGACTACCTACGAGCAGTACTTC.

The CDR3 region has the DNA TGCAGCGTTGGAACTAGCGCGAACACCGGGGAGCTGTTTTTT. It is translated as CSVGTSANTGELFF. The rearrangement uses TRBV29-1 and TRBJ2-2, with 7 bases that match TRBD2. The CDR3 runs 14 residues. The V gene end was trimmed by 4 bases and the J gene end by 0 bases; junction bases not matched to a gene: 2. In germline, CDR1 is SQVTM, CDR2 ANQGSEA.

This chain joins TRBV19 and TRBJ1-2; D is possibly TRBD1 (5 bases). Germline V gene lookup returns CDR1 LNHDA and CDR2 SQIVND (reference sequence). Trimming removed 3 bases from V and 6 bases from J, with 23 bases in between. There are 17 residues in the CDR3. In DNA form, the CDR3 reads TGTGCCAGTAGTATCACCGGGACGGTAGGGTGGTCGAATGGCTACACCTTC. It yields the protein CASSITGTVGWSNGYTF.

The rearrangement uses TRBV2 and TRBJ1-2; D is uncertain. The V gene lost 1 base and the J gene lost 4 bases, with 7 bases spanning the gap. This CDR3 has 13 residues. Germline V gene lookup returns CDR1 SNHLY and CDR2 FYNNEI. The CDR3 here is CASSEEVRYGYTF. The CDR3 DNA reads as TGTGCCAGCAGTGAAGAGGTCCGCTATGGCTACACCTTC. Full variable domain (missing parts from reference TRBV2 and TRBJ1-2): EPEVTQTPSHQVTQMGQEVILRCVPISNHLYFYWYRQILGQKVEFLVSFYNNEISEKSEIFDDQFSVERPDGSNFTLKIRSTKLEDSAMYFCASSEEVRYGYTFGSGTRLTVV.

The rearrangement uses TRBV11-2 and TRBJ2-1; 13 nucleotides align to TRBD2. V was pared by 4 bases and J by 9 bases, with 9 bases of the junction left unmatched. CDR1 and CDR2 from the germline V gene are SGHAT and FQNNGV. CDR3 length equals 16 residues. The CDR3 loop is CASSSGLAGVGSEQFF. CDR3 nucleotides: TGTGCCAGCAGCTCCGGACTAGCGGGAGTGGGGAGTGAGCAGTTCTTC.

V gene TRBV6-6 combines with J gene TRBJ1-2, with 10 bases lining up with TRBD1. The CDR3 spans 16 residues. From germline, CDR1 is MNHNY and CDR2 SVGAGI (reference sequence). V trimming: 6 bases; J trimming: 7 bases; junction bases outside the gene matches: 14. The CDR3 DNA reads TGTGCCAGCAGGACTCCCCGGGGGACAGGGGACGGTGGCTACACCTTC. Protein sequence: CASRTPRGTGDGGYTF.

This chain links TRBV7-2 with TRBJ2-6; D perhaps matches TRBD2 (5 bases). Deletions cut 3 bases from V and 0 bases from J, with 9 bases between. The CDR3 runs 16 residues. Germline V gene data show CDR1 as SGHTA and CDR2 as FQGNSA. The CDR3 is CASSFRGGSGANVLTF. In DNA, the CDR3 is TGTGCCAGCAGCTTTAGAGGAGGCTCTGGGGCCAACGTCCTGACTTTC.

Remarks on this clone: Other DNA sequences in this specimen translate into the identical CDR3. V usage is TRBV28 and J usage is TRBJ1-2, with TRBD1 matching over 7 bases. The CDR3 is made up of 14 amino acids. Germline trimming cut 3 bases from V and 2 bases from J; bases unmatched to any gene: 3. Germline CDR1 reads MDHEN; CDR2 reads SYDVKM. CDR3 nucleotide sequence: TGTGCCAGCAGTTTCCCACAGGGGAACTATGGCTACACCTTC. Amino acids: CASSFPQGNYGYTF.

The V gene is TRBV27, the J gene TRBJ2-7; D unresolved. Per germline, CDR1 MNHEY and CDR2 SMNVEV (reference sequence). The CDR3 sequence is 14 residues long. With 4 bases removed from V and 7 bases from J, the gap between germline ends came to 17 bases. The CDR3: CASSSAEVWGEQYF. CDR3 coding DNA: TGTGCCAGCAGTTCAGCCGAAGTGTGGGGAGAGCAGTACTTC.

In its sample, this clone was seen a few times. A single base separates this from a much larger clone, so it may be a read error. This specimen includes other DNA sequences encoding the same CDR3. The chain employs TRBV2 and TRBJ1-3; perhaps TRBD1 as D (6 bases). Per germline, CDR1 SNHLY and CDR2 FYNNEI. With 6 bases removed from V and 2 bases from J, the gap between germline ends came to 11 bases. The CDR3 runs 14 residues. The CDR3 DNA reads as TGTGCCAGCAGGCCACAGGGTCCTGGAAACACCATATATTTT. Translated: CASRPQGPGNTIYF.

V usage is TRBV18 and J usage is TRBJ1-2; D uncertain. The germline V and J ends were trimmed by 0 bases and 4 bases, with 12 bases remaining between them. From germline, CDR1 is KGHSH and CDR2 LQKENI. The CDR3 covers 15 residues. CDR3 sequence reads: CASSPPDARPYGYTF. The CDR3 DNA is TGTGCCAGCTCACCACCGGATGCCAGACCCTATGGCTACACCTTC.

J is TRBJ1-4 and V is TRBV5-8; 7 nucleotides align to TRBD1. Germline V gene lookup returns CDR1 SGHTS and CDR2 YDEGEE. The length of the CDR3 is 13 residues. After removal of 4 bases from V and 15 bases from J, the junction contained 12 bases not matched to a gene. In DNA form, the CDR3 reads TGTGCCAGCAGCAAGACCGGGACAGCCAATTTGTTTTTT. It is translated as CASSKTGTANLFF.

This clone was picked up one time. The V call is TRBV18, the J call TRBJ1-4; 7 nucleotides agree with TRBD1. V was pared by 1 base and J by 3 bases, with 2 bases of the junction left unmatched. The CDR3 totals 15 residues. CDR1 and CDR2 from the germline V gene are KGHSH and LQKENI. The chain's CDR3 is CASSPRDRSNEKLFF. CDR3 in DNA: TGTGCCAGCTCACCACGGGACAGATCTAATGAAAAACTGTTTTTT.

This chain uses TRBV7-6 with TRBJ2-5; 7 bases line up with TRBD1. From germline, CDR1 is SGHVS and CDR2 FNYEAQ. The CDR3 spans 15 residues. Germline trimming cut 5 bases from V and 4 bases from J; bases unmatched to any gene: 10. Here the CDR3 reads CASSGRQGRGETQYF. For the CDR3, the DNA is TGTGCCAGCAGCGGCCGACAGGGTCGAGGAGAGACCCAGTACTTC.

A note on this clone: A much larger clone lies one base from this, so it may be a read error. DNA for the CDR3: TGTGCCATCAGGGACCTGGGAGGCTACGAGCAGTACTTC. This gives the protein CAIRDLGGYEQYF. The chain uses TRBV10-3 and TRBJ2-7; TRBD2 might be the D (6 bases). V lost 6 bases and J 3 bases, leaving 12 bases between the germline ends. From germline, CDR1 is ENHRY and CDR2 SYGVKD. The CDR3 is made up of 13 amino acids.

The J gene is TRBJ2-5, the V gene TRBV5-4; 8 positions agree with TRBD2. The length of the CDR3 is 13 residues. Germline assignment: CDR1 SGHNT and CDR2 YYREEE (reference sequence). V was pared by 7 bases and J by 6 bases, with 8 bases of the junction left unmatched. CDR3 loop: CASQSGSRKTQYF. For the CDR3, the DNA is TGTGCCAGCCAGAGCGGGAGTAGGAAGACCCAGTACTTC.

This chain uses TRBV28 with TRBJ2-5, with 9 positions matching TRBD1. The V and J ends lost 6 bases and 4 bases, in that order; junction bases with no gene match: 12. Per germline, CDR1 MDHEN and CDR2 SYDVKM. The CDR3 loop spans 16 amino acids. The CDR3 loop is CASSQTGTGWGETQYF. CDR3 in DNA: TGTGCCAGCAGCCAGACCGGGACAGGGTGGGGAGAGACCCAGTACTTC. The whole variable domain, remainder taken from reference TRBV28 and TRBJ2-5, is DVKVTQSSRYLVKRTGEKVFLECVQDMDHENMFWYRQDPGLGLRLIYFSYDVKMKEKGDIPEGYSVSREKKERFSLILESASTNQTSMYLCASSQTGTGWGETQYFGPGTRLLVL.

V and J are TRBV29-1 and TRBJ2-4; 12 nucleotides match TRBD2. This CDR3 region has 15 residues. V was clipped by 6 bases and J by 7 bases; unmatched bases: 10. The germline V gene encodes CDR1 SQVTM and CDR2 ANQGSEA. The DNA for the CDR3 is TGCAGCGTCGAACTAGCGGGAGGTCGTAGGAACATTCAGTACTTC. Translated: CSVELAGGRRNIQYF.

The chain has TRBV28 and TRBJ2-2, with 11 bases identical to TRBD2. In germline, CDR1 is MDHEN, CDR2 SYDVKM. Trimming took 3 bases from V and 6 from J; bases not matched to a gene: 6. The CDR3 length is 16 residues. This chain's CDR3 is CASSFLAGGFPGELFF. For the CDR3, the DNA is TGTGCCAGCAGTTTTCTAGCGGGAGGATTCCCCGGGGAGCTGTTTTTT.

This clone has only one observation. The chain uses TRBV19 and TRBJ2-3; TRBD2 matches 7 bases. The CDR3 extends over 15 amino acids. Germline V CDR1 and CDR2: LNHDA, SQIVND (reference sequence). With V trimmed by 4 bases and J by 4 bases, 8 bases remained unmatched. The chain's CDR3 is CASSTSGGGSDTQYF. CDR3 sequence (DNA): TGTGCCAGTAGTACTAGCGGAGGAGGATCAGATACGCAGTATTTT. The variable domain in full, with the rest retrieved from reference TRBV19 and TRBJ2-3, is DGGITQSPKYLFRKEGQNVTLSCEQNLNHDAMYWYRQDPGQGLRLIYYSQIVNDFQKGDIAEGYSVSREKKESFPLTVTSAQKNPTAFYLCASSTSGGGSDTQYFGPGTRLTVL.

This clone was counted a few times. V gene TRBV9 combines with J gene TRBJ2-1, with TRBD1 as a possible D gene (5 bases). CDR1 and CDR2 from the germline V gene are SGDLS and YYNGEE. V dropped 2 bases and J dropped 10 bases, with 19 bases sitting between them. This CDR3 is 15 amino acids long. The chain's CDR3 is CASSVLGGAGAEQFF. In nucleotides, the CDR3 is TGTGCCAGCAGCGTCCTGGGCGGCGCTGGGGCCGAGCAGTTCTTC.

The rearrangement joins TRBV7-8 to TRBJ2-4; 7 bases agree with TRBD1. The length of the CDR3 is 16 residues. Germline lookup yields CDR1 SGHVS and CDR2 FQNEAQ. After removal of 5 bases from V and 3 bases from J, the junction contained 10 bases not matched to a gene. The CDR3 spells CASSPSGQADKNIQYF. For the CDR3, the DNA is TGTGCCAGCAGCCCGTCAGGACAGGCCGACAAAAACATTCAGTACTTC.

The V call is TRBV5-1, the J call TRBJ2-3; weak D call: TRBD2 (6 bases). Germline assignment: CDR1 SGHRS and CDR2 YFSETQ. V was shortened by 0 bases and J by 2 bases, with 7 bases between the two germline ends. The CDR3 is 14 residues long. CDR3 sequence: CASSLGGDTDTQYF. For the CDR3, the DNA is TGCGCCAGCAGCTTGGGCGGGGACACAGATACGCAGTATTTT.

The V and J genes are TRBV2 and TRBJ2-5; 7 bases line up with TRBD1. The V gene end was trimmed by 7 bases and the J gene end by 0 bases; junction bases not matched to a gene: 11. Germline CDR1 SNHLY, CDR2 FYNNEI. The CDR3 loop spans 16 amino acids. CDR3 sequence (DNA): TGTGCCAGCACCCAAGGGGCCAGGGGGTACCAAGAGACCCAGTACTTC. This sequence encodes CASTQGARGYQETQYF.

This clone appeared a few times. The CDR3 is CASKKGQGTQPQHF. For the CDR3, the DNA is TGTGCCAGCAAAAAGGGACAGGGCACTCAGCCCCAGCATTTT. J is TRBJ1-5 and V is TRBV6-6; 9 nucleotides align to TRBD1. Germline V gene data show CDR1 as MNHNY and CDR2 as SVGAGI (reference sequence). The CDR3 has 14 residues. Trimming took 7 bases from V and 6 from J; bases not matched to a gene: 7.

CDR3 loop: CAIRGDGTSGLNEQFF. The CDR3 bases are TGTGCCATCAGGGGAGATGGGACTAGCGGGCTTAATGAGCAGTTCTTC. The chain recombines TRBV10-3 with TRBJ2-1, with 12 bases lining up with TRBD2. Germline V gene data show CDR1 as ENHRY and CDR2 as SYGVKD. The V gene end was trimmed by 6 bases and the J gene end by 7 bases; junction bases not matched to a gene: 10. The CDR3 runs 16 residues.

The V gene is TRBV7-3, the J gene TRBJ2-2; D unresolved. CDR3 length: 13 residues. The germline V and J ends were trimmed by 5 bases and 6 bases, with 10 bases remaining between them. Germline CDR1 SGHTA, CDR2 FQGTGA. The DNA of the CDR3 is TGTGCCAGCAGCAATCCGGGCGCCGGGGAGCTGTTTTTT. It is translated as CASSNPGAGELFF.

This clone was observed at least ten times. CDR3 sequence: CASSRDPGQGGGGYTF. CDR3 DNA sequence: TGTGCCAGCAGCAGAGACCCGGGACAGGGGGGAGGTGGCTACACCTTC. This sequence joins TRBV9 and TRBJ1-2; TRBD1 aligns across 11 bases. The germline V gene encodes CDR1 SGDLS and CDR2 YYNGEE. The CDR3 sequence is 16 residues long. The junction had 12 bases not matched to a gene; V was cut back by 4 bases and J by 7 bases.

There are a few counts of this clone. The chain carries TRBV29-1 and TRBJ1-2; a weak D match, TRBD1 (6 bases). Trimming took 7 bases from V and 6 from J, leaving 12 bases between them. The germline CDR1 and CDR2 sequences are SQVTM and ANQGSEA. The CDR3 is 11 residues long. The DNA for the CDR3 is TGCAGCGGCCGGACAGTCGATGGCTACACCTTC. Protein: CSGRTVDGYTF. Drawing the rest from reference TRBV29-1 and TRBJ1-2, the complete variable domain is SAVISQKPSRDICQRGTSLTIQCQVDSQVTMMFWYRQQPGQSLTLIATANQGSEATYESGFVIDKFPISRPNLTFSTLTVSNMSPEDSSIYLCSGRTVDGYTFGSGTRLTVV.

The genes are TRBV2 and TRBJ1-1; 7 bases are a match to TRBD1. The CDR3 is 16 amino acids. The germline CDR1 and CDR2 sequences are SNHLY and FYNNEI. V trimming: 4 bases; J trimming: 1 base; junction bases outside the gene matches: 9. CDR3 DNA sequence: TGTGCCAGCAGTGGAAGGAGGGGGCGGACGAACACTGAAGCTTTCTTT. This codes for CASSGRRGRTNTEAFF.

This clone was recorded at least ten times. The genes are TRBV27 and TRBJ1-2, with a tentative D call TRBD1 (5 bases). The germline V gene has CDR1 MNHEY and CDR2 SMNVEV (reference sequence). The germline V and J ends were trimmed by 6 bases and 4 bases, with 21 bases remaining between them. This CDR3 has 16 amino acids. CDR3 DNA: TGTGCCAGCAGCCCTAGGTTGCAGGGAGGTAGCTATGGCTACACCTTC. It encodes CASSPRLQGGSYGYTF.

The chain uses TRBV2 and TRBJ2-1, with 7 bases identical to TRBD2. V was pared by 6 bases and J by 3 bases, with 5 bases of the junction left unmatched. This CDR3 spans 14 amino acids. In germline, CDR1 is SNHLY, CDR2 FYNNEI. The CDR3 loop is CASRGAGIYNEQFF. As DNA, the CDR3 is TGTGCCAGCAGGGGAGCGGGAATCTACAATGAGCAGTTCTTC.